Here is one TCR beta chain with its context. What it binds is unknown. The sample comes from a study of CD8 T cells in ankylosing spondylitis. Study-level points and caveats: Disease-linked clones proved CD8+ and comparatively uncommon in peripheral blood. Researchers reportedly found disease-linked clones significantly enriched in matched ankylosing spondylitis synovial fluid. Prior literature has documented some motif variants in synovial fluid and blood from reactive arthritis. Several highly homologous variants made up a TCR beta motif, and this motif appeared characteristic of ankylosing spondylitis blood.

The length of the CDR3 is 13 residues. Germline V gene sequence: CDR1 SGHAT, CDR2 FQNNGV. V was trimmed by 2 bases and J by 6 bases, leaving 11 bases between them. Generation of TCR beta libraries employed quantitative 5'-RACE incorporating molecular barcodes. MiXCR, applied by TCRdb to the 5' RACE reads, yields one record per CDR3 protein. The sample includes fewer than 250,000 distinct CDR3 sequences, 18% seen only once; the top ten take under 45%. The rearrangement joins TRBV11-2 to TRBJ2-7, with D possibly being TRBD1 or TRBD2 (6 bases each). The sequenced material came from blood, either unsorted or a sorted T cell fraction (not recorded which). The source is a male donor with ankylosing spondylitis. CDR3 region: CASSLWGASEQYF. The CDR3 DNA follows: TGTGCCAGCAGCTTATGGGGGGCGAGCGAGCAGTACTTC.